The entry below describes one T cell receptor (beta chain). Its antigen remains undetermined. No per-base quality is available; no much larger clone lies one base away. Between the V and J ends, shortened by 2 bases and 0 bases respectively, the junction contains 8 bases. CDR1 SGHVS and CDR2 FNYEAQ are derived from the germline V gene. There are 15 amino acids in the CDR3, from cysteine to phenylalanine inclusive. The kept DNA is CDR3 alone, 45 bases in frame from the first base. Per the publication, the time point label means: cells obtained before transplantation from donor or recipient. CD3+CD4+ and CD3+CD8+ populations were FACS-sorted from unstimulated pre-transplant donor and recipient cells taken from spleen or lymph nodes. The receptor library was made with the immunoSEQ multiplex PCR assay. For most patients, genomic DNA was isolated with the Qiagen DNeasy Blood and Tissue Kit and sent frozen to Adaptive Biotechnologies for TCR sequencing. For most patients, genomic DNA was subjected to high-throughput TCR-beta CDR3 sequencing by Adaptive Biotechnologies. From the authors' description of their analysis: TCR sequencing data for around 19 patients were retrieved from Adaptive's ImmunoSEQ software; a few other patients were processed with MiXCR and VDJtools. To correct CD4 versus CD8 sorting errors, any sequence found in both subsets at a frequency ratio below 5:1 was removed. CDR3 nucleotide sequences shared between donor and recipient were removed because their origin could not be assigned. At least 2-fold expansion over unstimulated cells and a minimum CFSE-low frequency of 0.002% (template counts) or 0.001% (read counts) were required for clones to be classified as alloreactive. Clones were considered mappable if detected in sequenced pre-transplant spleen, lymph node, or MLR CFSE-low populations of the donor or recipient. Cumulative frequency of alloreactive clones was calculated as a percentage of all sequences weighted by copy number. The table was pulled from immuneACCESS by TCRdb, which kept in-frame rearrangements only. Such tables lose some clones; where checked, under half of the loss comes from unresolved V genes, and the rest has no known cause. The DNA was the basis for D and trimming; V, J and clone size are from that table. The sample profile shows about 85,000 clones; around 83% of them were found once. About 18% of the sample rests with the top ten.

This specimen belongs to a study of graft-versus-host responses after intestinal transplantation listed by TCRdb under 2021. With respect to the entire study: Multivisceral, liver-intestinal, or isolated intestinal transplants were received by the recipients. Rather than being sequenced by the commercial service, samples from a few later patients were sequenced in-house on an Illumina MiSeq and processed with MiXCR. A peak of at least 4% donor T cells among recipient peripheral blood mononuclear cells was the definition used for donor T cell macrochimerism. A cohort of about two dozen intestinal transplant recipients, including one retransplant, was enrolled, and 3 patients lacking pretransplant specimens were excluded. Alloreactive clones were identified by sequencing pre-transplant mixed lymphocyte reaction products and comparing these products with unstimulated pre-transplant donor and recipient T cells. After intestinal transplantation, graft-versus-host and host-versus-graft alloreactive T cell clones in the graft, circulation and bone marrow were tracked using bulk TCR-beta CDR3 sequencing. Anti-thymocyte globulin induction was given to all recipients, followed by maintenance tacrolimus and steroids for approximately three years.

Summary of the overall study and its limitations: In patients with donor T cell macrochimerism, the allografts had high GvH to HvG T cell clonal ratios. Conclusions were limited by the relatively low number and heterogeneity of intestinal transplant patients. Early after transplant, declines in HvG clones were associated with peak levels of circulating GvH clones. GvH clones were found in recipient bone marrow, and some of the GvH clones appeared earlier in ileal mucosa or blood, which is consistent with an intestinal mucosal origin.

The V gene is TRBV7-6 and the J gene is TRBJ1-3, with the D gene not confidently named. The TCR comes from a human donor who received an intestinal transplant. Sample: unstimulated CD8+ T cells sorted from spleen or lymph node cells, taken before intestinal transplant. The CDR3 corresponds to CASSLTDYSGNTIYF. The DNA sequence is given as TGTGCCAGCAGCTTAACGGATTACTCTGGAAACACCATATATTTT.